This T cell receptor beta chain was sequenced for a study of T cell repertoires in MIS-A myocarditis (dated by TCRdb to 2021 to 2024). Points on this clone: The antigen it recognizes is unknown. No much larger clone exists at a distance of one base, and base qualities are not known.

Spanning cysteine to phenylalanine, the CDR3 consists of 15 amino acids. Kept here is only the CDR3 DNA, which spans 45 bases and is read in frame from base 1. CDR1 and CDR2, looked up from the germline V gene (reference sequence), are LNHDA and SQIVND. V and J lose 5 bases and 6 bases, and a span of 17 bases separates them. The QIAamp DNA FFPE kit was used to extract genomic DNA from formalin-fixed paraffin-embedded autopsy tissue. Amplification of TCRbeta CDR3 regions relied on the immunoSEQ bias-controlled multiplex PCR, followed by high-throughput sequencing. Regarding the original processing steps: CDR3 sequences were collapsed and filtered by the immunoSEQ vendor pipeline to quantify abundance and frequency of each unique TCRbeta CDR3. CD-HIT clustered dominant CDR3 amino acid sequences with SARS-CoV-2-specific ImmuneCODE TCRbeta sequences at a 90% global sequence identity threshold. Clones at frequencies from 0.1 to 1 were categorized as hyperexpanded, and clones at frequencies from 0.01 to 0.1 were categorized as large. The CDR3 amino acid sequences and the V and J gene assignments of the dominant clones were confirmed with MiXCR. The R stringdist package was used to compute Levenshtein distances between the patient clonotypes and the ImmuneCODE hits. TCRdb retrieved this table from immuneACCESS and kept in-frame rearrangements only. Not all clones are present; in checked studies, unresolved V genes account for under half, and no reason is known for the remainder. That table gives V, J and clone size, and the DNA gave D and trimming. For this sample the table gives 10,000 to 12,000 clones, of which roughly four fifths were detected only once. The top ten clones comprise around 29% of the sample.

Sequenced material: right ventricle heart tissue obtained at autopsy. According to the study, the label for this sample's cell subset or site signals: cardiac tissue sample (left or right ventricle, interventricular septum, or pericardium). The sequence links TRBV19 to TRBJ2-1; perhaps TRBD2 is the D gene, with 7 bases matching. This TCR derives from a man between 18 and 35 years old with fulminant myocarditis from multisystem inflammatory syndrome in adults (MIS-A) after COVID-19. The CDR3 region: CASSLYGGPGNEQFF. Read as DNA, the sequence is TGTGCCAGTAGTTTATACGGGGGGCCTGGCAATGAGCAGTTCTTC.